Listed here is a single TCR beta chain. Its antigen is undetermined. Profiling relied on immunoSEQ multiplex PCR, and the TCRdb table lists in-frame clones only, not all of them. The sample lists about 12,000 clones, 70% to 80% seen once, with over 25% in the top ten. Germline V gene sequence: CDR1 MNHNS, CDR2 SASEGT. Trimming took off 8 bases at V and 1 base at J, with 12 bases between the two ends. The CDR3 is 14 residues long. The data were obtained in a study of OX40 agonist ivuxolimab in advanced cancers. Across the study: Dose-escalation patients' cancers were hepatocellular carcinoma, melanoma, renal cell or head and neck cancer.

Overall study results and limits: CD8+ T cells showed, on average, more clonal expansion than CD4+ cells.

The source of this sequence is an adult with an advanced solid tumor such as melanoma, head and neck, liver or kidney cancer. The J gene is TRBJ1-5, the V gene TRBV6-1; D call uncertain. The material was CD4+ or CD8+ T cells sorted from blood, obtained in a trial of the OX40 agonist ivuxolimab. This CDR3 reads CASFRGQSNQPQHF. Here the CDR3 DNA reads TGTGCCAGCTTTAGAGGGCAGAGCAATCAGCCCCAGCATTTT.